The sequence of this TCR beta chain was determined in a study of T cell repertoires in cytomegalovirus infection (dated by TCRdb to between 2018 and 2020). The study in broad terms: Donor HLA type was relevant to the analysis, as public TCR beta signatures indicated carriage of CMV infection together with the matching HLA type. Study-wide findings and limitations: In both this cohort and an independent approximately 370-donor cohort, the cumulative frequency of public TCR beta family members distinguished carriers of CMV infection plus the relevant HLA type. In the ex vivo response, HLA-C-restricted CMV-specific TCR beta clonotypes were dominant, and in two of eight donors the single most frequent clonotype came from this HLA-C-restricted group.

As regards this clonotype: Its specific antigen is unknown. The junction and the germline gene differ at one end; a read error may be behind it.

The CDR3 numbers 16 residues from cysteine through phenylalanine. Only CDR3 DNA remains: 48 bases, in frame from the first base. The germline V gene encodes CDR1 LGHNA and CDR2 YNFKEQ. The sequencer listed for this sample is Illumina HiSeq 1500. Starting from the raw public reads, TCRdb applied fastp trimming at Q25, assembled clones with MiXCR and retained in-frame beta chains. Entries are consolidated by CDR3 protein sequence, retaining the most common genes and DNA. The table for this sample lists roughly 49,000 distinct CDR3 sequences; roughly 20% of them were counted only once. Approximately 17% of the sample is in the top ten clones.

The sequence links TRBV4-2 to TRBJ1-5; the D segment cannot be called with confidence. The origin of this receptor is a human donor in good health (CMV status not recorded). Some clones in this sample may be carry-over from other donors' samples. Sequenced input: PBMCs, sequenced either directly or after in vitro stimulation (not recorded which). The nucleotide sequence reads as follows: TGTGCCGGCAGCCAAGTTCACGGAGGGAAGAATCAGCCCCAGCATTTT. Its translation reads: CAGSQVHGGKNQPQHF.